The entry below gives a single T cell receptor (beta chain) sequence along with its context. cDNA serving as the sequencing template came from extracted, reverse transcribed RNA. Clones were read by immunoSEQ multiplex PCR, and TCRdb kept only the in-frame ones, dropping some. The repertoire holds more than 85,000 clones, with roughly two fifths as singletons. The data derive from a study of CD8+ T cells in alopecia areata. With 3 bases removed from V and 1 base from J, the gap between germline ends came to 10 bases. Germline loops: CDR1 GTSNPN, CDR2 SVGIG (reference sequence). The length of the CDR3 is 14 residues.

The TCR originated in a human donor with alopecia areata. Material: CD4+ T cells sorted from blood. The gene calls are TRBV30 and TRBJ1-3; weak D call: TRBD1 (5 bases). CDR3 loop: CAWSPTVSGNTIYF. The CDR3 region has the DNA TGTGCCTGGAGCCCGACAGTTTCTGGAAACACCATATATTTT.